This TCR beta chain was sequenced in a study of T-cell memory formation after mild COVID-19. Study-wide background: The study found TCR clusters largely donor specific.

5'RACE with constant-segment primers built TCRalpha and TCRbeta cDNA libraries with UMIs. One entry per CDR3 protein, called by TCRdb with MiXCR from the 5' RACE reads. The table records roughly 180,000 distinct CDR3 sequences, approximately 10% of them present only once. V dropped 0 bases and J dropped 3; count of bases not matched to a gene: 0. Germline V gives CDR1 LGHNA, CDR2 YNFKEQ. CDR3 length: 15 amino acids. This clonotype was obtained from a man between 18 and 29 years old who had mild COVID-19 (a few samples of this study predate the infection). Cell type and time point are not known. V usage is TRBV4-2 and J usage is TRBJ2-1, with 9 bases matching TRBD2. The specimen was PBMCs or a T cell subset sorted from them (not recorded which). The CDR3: CASSQERGGYNEQFF. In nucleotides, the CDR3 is TGTGCCAGCAGCCAAGAGCGGGGGGGCTACAATGAGCAGTTCTTC.